This paragraph reports one T cell receptor (beta chain). Its specificity is not known. V trimming: 7 bases; J trimming: 6 bases; junction bases outside the gene matches: 5. Germline V lookup: CDR1 SQVTM, CDR2 ANQGSEA. The CDR3 sequence is 13 residues long. The data were taken from a study of shared clonotypes between healthy human individuals. General observations from the study: Among the subsets, naive ones generally showed larger estimated richness than memory ones. Non-shared clonotypes displayed generation probabilities falling below those of clonotypes present in all four donors.

For each subset, genomic DNA was distributed in equal portions over several immunoSEQ plates. When replicate PCRs were run on sorted subsets, they used about 200 ng DNA, about 30,000 T cell genomes. The protocol was immunoSEQ multiplex PCR, while the TCRdb copy is restricted to in-frame clones and leaves out a portion. The data hold a few million clones, with approximately 93% observed a single time. The sequence came from a man aged 18 to 30 in good health. Some clones in this sample may be carry-over from other donors' samples. This chain joins TRBV29-1 and TRBJ2-3; 12 bases match TRBD2. The sample taken for sequencing was naive CD4+ T cells from PBMCs. The subset denotes: CD45RA+ positively selected. Here the CDR3 DNA reads TGCAGCGAATCAGGGACTAGCGGGGATACGCAGTATTTT. Translating gives CSESGTSGDTQYF.